This TCR beta chain comes out of a study of vaccination effects on CD4 cells after COVID-19. Findings of the study overall: Convalescent patients were scarce in the study, and it lacked early post-infection timepoints.

Measured with immunoSEQ multiplex PCR; TCRdb has only the in-frame clones, and not every one. This sample has approximately 65,000 clones, with around 74% found just once. This CDR3 is 13 amino acids long. The germline V gene has CDR1 KGHSH and CDR2 LQKENI. Trimming shortened V by 3 bases and J by 6 bases, and 11 bases separated the two germline ends. Only a few counts were recorded for this clone. Its antigen is as yet unknown. ViraFEST expansion of antigen-specific CD4+ T cells with viral peptide pools preceded sequencing. After roughly ten days in culture, the CD4+ T cells were isolated. Participants were vaccinated with two doses of either the BNT162b2 or mRNA-1273 vaccine. Prior SARS-CoV-2 infection was absent in the vaccine recipients, as shown by negative nucleocapsid antibodies.

This clonotype originated in a human donor who received a COVID-19 vaccine. The chain joins TRBV18 to TRBJ1-2; no firm D call. The source material was CD4+ T cells from PBMCs cultured with HCoV-229E spike peptides, sampled after COVID-19 vaccination. The CDR3 region has the DNA TGTGCCAGCTCACCCCCTCAGGTGAATGGCTACACCTTC. It specifies CASSPPQVNGYTF.